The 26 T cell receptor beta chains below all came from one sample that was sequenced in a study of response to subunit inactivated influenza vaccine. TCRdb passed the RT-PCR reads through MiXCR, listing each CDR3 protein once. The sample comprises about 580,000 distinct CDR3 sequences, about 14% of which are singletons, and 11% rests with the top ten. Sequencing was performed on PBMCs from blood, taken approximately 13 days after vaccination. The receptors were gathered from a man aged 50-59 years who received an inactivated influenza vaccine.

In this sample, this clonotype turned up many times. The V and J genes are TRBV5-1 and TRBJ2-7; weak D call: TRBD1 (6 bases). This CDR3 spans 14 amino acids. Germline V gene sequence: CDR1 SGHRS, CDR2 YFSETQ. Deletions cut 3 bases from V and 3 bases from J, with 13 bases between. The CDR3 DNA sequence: TGCGCCAGCAGCTCCCCGGGACAAGACTACGAGCAGTACTTC. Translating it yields CASSSPGQDYEQYF.

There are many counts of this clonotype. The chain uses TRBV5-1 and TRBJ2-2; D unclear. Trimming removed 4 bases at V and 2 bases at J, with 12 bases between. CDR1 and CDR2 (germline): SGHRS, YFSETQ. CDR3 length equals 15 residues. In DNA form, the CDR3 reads TGCGCCAGCAGCCCGGACCGGTATAACACCGGGGAGCTGTTTTTT. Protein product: CASSPDRYNTGELFF. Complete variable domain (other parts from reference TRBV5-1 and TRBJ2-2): KAGVTQTPRYLIKTRGQQVTLSCSPISGHRSVSWYQQTPGQGLQFLFEYFSETQRNKGNFPGRFSGRQFSNSRSEMNVSTLELGDSALYLCASSPDRYNTGELFFGEGSRLTVL.

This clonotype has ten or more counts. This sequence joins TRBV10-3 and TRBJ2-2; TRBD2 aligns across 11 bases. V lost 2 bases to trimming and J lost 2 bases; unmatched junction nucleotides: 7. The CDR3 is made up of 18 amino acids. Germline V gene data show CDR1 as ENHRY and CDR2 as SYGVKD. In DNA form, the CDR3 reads TGTGCCATCAGTGAGCTTGGACTAGCGGGTCTTAACACCGGGGAGCTGTTTTTT. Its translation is CAISELGLAGLNTGELFF.

This CDR3 reads CASSTNRGHISGNTIYF. CDR3 coding DNA: TGTGCCAGCAGCACGAACAGGGGGCATATCTCTGGAAACACCATATATTTT. This chain connects TRBV7-9 to TRBJ1-3; the match to TRBD1 covers 9 bases. The V gene end was trimmed by 5 bases and the J gene end by 0 bases; junction bases not matched to a gene: 8. The CDR3 runs to 17 residues. The germline V gene encodes CDR1 SEHNR and CDR2 FQNEAQ (reference sequence).

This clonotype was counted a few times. CDR3 loop: CASSSLGGPGTDTQYF. The CDR3 DNA is TGTGCCAGCAGTTCCCTCGGAGGGCCAGGAACAGATACGCAGTATTTT. The V call is TRBV6-5, the J call TRBJ2-3; the D gene is possibly TRBD2 (6 bases). Looked up from germline, CDR1 is MNHEY and CDR2 is SVGAGI. CDR3 length equals 16 residues. V was trimmed by 4 bases and J by 3 bases, leaving 17 bases between them.

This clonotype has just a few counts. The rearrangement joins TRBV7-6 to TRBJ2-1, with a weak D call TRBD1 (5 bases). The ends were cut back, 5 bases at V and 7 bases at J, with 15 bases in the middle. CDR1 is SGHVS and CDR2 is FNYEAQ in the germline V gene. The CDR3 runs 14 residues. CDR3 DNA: TGTGCCAGCAGCACAGGTCCCGCAGGGAATGAGCAGTTCTTC. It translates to CASSTGPAGNEQFF.

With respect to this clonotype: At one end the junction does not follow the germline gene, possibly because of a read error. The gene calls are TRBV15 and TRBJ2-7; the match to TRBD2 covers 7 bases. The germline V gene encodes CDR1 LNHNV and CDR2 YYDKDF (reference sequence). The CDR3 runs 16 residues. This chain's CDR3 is CATSRYASGGGYELYF. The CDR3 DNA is TGTGCCACCAGCAGATACGCTAGCGGAGGAGGCTACGAGCTGTACTTC.

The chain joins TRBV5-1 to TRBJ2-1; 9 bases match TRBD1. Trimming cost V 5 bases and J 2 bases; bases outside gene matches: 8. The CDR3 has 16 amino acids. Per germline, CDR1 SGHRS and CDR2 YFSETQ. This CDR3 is CASRPGTGMAYNEQFF. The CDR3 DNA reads TGCGCCAGCAGACCCGGGACAGGGATGGCCTACAATGAGCAGTTCTTC. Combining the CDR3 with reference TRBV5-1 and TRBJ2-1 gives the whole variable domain KAGVTQTPRYLIKTRGQQVTLSCSPISGHRSVSWYQQTPGQGLQFLFEYFSETQRNKGNFPGRFSGRQFSNSRSEMNVSTLELGDSALYLCASRPGTGMAYNEQFFGPGTRLTVL.

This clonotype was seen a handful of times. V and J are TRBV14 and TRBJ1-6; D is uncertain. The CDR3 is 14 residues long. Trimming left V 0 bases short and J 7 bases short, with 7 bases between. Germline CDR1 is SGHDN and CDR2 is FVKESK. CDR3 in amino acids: CASSQEARNSPLHF. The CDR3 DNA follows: TGTGCCAGCAGCCAAGAAGCCCGGAATTCACCCCTCCACTTT.

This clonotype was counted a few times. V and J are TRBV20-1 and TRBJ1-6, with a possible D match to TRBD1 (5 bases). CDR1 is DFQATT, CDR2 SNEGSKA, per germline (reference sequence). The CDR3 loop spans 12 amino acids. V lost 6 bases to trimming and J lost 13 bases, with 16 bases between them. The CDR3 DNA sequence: TGCAGTGCCCCCAAACCTGGGGGGCCCCTCCACTTT. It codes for CSAPKPGGPLHF.

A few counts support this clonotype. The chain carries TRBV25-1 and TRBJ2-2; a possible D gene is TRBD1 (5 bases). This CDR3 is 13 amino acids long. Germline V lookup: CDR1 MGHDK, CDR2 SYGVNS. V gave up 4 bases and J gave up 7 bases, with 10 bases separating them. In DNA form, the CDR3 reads TGTGCCAGCAGTGCCCAGGGAAGCGGGGAGCTGTTTTTT. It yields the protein CASSAQGSGELFF.

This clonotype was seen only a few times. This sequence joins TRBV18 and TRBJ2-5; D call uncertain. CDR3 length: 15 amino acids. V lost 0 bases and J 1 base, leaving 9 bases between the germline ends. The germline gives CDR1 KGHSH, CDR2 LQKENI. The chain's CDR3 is CASSPPGLSQETQYF. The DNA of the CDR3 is TGTGCCAGCTCACCACCGGGCCTTAGCCAAGAGACCCAGTACTTC.

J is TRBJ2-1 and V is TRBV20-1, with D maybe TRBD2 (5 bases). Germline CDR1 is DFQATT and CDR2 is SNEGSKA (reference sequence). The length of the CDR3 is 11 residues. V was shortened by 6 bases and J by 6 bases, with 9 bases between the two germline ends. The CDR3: CSATKFNEQFF. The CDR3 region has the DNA TGCAGTGCGACTAAGTTCAATGAGCAGTTCTTC.

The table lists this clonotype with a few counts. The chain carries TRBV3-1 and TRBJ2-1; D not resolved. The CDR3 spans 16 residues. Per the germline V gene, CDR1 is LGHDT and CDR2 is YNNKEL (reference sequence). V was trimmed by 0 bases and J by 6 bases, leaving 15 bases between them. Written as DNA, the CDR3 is TGTGCCAGCAGCCAAGAAGGAGTAGTTAGGAGCAATGAGCAGTTCTTC. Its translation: CASSQEGVVRSNEQFF.

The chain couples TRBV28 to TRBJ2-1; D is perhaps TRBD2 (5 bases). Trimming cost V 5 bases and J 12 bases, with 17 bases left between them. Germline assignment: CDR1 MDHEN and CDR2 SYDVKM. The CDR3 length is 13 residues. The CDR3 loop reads CASSLPDAGLQFF. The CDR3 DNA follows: TGTGCCAGCAGTCTGCCGGACGCGGGTTTGCAGTTCTTC.

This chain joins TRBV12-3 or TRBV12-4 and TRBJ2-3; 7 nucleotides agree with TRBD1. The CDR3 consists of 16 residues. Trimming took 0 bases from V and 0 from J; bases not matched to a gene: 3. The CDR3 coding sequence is TGTGCCAGCAGTTTAGCAGGGACAGCTAGCACAGATACGCAGTATTTT. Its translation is CASSLAGTASTDTQYF.

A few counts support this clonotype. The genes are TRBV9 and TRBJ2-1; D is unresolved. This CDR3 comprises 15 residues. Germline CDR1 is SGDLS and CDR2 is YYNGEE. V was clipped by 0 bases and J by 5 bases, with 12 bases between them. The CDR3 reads CASSVAWWQNNEQFF. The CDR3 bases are TGTGCCAGCAGCGTAGCATGGTGGCAGAACAATGAGCAGTTCTTC.

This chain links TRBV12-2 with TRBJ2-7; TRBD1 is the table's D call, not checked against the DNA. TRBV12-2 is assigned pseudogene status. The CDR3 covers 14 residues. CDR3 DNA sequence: TGTGCAAGTCGCGACCGGGACCGTACCTACGAGCAGTACTTC. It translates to CASRDRDRTYEQYF.

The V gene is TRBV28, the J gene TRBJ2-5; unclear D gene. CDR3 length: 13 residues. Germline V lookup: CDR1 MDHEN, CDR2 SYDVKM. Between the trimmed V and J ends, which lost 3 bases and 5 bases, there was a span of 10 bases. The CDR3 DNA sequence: TGTGCCAGCAGTTTTCTCCTGGGTGAGACCCAGTACTTC. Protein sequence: CASSFLLGETQYF.

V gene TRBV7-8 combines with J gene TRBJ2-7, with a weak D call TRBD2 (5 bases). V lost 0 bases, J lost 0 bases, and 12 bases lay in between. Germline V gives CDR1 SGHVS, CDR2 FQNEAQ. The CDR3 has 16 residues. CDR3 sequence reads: CASSLARLNPSYEQYF. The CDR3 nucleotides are TGTGCCAGCAGCTTAGCCCGACTAAACCCCTCCTACGAGCAGTACTTC.

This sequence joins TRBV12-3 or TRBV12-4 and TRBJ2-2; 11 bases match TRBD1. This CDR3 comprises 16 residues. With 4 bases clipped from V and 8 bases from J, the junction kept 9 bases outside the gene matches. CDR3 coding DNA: TGTGCCAGCAGTTCGTGGACAGGGGGCCCTGGGGGGGAGCTGTTTTTT. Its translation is CASSSWTGGPGGELFF.

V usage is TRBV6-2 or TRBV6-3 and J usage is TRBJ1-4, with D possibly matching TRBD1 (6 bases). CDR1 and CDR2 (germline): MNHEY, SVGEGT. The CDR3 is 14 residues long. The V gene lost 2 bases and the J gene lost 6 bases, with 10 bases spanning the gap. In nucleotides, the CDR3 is TGTGCCAGCAGTTACCCCAGGACAGATGAAAAACTGTTTTTT. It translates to CASSYPRTDEKLFF.

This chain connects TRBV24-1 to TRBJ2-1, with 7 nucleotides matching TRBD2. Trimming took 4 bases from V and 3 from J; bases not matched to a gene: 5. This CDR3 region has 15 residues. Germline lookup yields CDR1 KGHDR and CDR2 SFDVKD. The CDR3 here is CATSDSGTNYNEQFF. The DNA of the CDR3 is TGTGCCACCAGTGACTCCGGGACTAACTACAATGAGCAGTTCTTC.

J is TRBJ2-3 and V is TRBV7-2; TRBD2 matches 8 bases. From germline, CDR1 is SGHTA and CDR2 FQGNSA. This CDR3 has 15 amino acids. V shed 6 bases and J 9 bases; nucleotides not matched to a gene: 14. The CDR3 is CASRRREGGSRTQYF. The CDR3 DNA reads TGTGCCAGCAGGCGCCGGGAGGGGGGGAGTAGAACGCAGTATTTT.

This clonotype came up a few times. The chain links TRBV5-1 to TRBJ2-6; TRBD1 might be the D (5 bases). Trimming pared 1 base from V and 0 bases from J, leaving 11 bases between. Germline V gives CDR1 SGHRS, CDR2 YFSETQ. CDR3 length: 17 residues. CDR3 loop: CASSLTGPSSGANVLTF. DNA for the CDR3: TGCGCCAGCAGCTTGACAGGCCCCAGCTCTGGGGCCAACGTCCTGACTTTC.

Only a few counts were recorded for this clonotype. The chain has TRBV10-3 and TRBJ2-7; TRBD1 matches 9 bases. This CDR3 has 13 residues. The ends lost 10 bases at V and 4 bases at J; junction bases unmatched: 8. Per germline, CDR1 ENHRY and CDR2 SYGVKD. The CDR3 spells CATSRDREYEQYF. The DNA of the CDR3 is TGTGCCACAAGCCGGGACAGGGAATACGAGCAGTACTTC.